This T cell receptor (beta chain) is drawn from a study of long-term antiretroviral therapy in people with HIV. General study findings and limits: CDR3 length ranges were narrower in HIV repertoires than in controls. In samples taken after ART, diversity increased but remained below transplant donor control levels. Dominant in the repertoire at all time points were clones expanded before ART.

To note about this clone: Its antigen is currently unknown.

The V segment lost 5 bases and the J segment 2 bases; nucleotides outside the gene matches: 5. The CDR3 length is 15 residues. Germline V gene sequence: CDR1 SGHRS, CDR2 YFSETQ. They ran version v3.0 of the immunoSEQ assay at survey level. Measured with immunoSEQ multiplex PCR; TCRdb has only the in-frame clones, and not every one. The repertoire includes 45,000 or so clones, nearly 95% of them detected once, and around 3% sits in the top ten. The V and J genes are TRBV5-1 and TRBJ2-2, with 8 positions matching TRBD1. The clonotype was recovered from a woman aged 50 to 65 with HIV. This specimen was unsorted PBMCs, taken 3.7 years after starting antiretroviral therapy. This chain's CDR3 is CASRFSGGNTGELFF. The CDR3 bases are TGCGCCAGCAGATTCTCAGGGGGCAACACCGGGGAGCTGTTTTTT.